This section outlines one TCR beta chain sequence together with its context. This sample is part of a study of monozygotic twins with inflammatory bowel disease. CDR1 and CDR2 from the germline V gene are SGHRS and YFSETQ. The CDR3 extends over 13 amino acids. TCRdb reprocessed the 5' RACE reads and stores each CDR3 protein as one record, lacking DNA. Recorded for this sample: about 210,000 distinct CDR3 sequences. The specimen was blood. This TCR derives from a human donor with ulcerative colitis or Crohn's disease, or a healthy co-twin of an affected twin (not recorded which). The chain has TRBV5-1 and TRBJ2-1. This chain's CDR3 is CASSLVDQDEQFF.